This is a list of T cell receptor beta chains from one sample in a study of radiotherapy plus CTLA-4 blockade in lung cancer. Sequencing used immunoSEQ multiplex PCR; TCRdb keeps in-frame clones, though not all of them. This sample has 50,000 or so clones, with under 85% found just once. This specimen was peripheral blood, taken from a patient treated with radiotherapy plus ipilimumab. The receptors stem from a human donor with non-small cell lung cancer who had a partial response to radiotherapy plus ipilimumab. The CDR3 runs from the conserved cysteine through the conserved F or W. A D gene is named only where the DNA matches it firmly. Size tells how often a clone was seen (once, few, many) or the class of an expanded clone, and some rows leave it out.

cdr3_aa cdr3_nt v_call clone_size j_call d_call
CASSESGQAQETQYF TGTGCCAGCAGTGAAAGTGGACAGGCCCAAGAGACCCAGTACTTC TRBV2 NA TRBJ2-5 TRBD1
CASSFLGRGLSGANVLTF TGTGCCAGCAGTTTTCTGGGCAGGGGGCTCTCTGGGGCCAACGTCCTGACTTTC TRBV27 NA TRBJ2-6 TRBD1
CASSPTPSTDTQYF TGCGCCAGCAGCCCGACACCGAGCACAGATACGCAGTATTTT TRBV5-1 NA TRBJ2-3 NA
CASSLTGGFDEQFF TGTGCCAGCAGCTTAACCGGGGGGTTCGATGAGCAGTTCTTC TRBV7-3 NA TRBJ2-1 TRBD2
CASSAVLAGTYEQYF TGTGCCAGCAGCGCCGTACTAGCGGGGACCTACGAGCAGTACTTC TRBV6-5 NA TRBJ2-7 TRBD2
CATGAAQNSYEQYF TGTGCCACTGGGGCGGCCCAAAACTCCTACGAGCAGTACTTC TRBV6-1 few TRBJ2-7 NA
CASSTGQGVFQPQHF TGTGCCAGCAGTACGGGACAGGGGGTATTCCAGCCCCAGCATTTT TRBV6-1 NA TRBJ1-5 TRBD1
CASSQGQGEYGYTF TGCGCCAGCAGCCAAGGACAGGGGGAATATGGCTACACCTTC TRBV4-3 few TRBJ1-2 TRBD1
CASSVRNRGEQYF TGCGCCAGCAGTGTTAGGAACAGGGGCGAGCAGTACTTC TRBV10-2 NA TRBJ2-7 TRBD1
CASTLRSEGNQPQHF TGTGCCAGCACCCTAAGGTCAGAGGGCAATCAGCCCCAGCATTTT TRBV7-2 NA TRBJ1-5 NA
CASSAKQGNEQFF TGTGCCAGCAGCGCCAAGCAGGGAAATGAGCAGTTCTTC TRBV11-2 NA TRBJ2-1 NA
CASSIGGGAPRWETQYF TGTGCCAGTAGTATAGGTGGGGGCGCACCACGGTGGGAGACCCAGTACTTC TRBV19 NA TRBJ2-5 NA
CASSLDHSGGPKGQFF TGTGCCAGCAGCTTAGATCATAGCGGGGGGCCTAAGGGGCAGTTCTTC TRBV11-2 NA TRBJ2-1 TRBD2
CASSLTGGANYGYTF TGCGCCAGCAGCTTGACAGGGGGAGCTAACTATGGCTACACCTTC TRBV5-1 few TRBJ1-2 TRBD1
CASRSEVRGSPLHF TGTGCCAGCAGGAGTGAGGTTCGGGGTTCACCCCTCCACTTT TRBV6-1 NA TRBJ1-6 NA
CASSLGGGAGNTIYF TGTGCCAGCAGCTTAGGCGGTGGAGCTGGAAACACCATATATTTT TRBV11-3 NA TRBJ1-3 NA
CASSVAVREGDNEQFF TGTGCCAGCAGCGTAGCTGTCCGGGAGGGGGACAATGAGCAGTTCTTC TRBV9 NA TRBJ2-1 TRBD2
CASSLAPSGGGETQYF TGCGCCAGCAGCTTGGCCCCTAGCGGGGGCGGGGAGACCCAGTACTTC TRBV5-1 NA TRBJ2-5 TRBD2
CAITLRQGGTQYF TGTGCCATCACTTTAAGGCAGGGGGGGACCCAGTACTTC TRBV10-3 NA TRBJ2-5 NA
CASSLGGGRAINTEAFF TGCGCCAGCAGCTTGGGAGGGGGCAGGGCTATTAACACTGAAGCTTTCTTT TRBV5-1 once TRBJ1-1 TRBD1
CASKGLNEKLFF TGTGCCAGTAAGGGACTTAATGAAAAACTGTTTTTT TRBV19 NA TRBJ1-4 NA
CASSSGLDTGELFF TGCGCCAGCAGCTCAGGATTGGACACCGGGGAGCTGTTTTTT TRBV5-1 NA TRBJ2-2 NA
CASSIGGIGYEQYF TGTGCCAGTAGTATCGGGGGGATAGGCTACGAGCAGTACTTC TRBV19 NA TRBJ2-7 TRBD2
CASSILGEVTEAFF TGTGCCAGTAGTATTTTAGGGGAAGTGACTGAAGCTTTCTTT TRBV19 NA TRBJ1-1 NA
CASSRTGVGIETQYF TGTGCCAGCAGCAGGACAGGAGTTGGGATAGAGACCCAGTACTTC TRBV9 few TRBJ2-5 TRBD1
CASSQSRRGRPMNTEAFF TGTGCCAGCAGCCAATCTCGCAGGGGCAGACCCATGAACACTGAAGCTTTCTTT TRBV14 NA TRBJ1-1 NA
CASSLLPGGRDTQYF TGTGCCAGCAGCTTACTTCCAGGGGGCAGAGATACGCAGTATTTT TRBV7-8 NA TRBJ2-3 TRBD1
CASSLVGGSNEKLFF TGTGCCAGCAGCTTGGTAGGGGGTTCTAATGAAAAACTGTTTTTT TRBV5-6 NA TRBJ1-4 NA
CASSPSGGLPYEQYF TGTGCCAGCAGCCCGAGCGGGGGCCTTCCCTACGAGCAGTACTTC TRBV5-6 NA TRBJ2-7 TRBD2
CASSLRTGTYEQYF TGCGCCAGCAGCTTGCGGACGGGGACCTACGAGCAGTACTTC TRBV5-1 NA TRBJ2-7 NA
CASSDEGGGNTIYF TGTGCCAGCAGTGATGAGGGAGGCGGAAACACCATATATTTT TRBV25-1 NA TRBJ1-3 NA
CASSQHLMRNYGYTF TGTGCCAGCAGCCAACATTTGATGCGGAACTATGGCTACACCTTC TRBV28 NA TRBJ1-2 NA
CAIKVAGVDEQYF TGTGCCATCAAGGTTGCAGGGGTGGACGAGCAGTACTTC TRBV10-3 NA TRBJ2-7 NA
CASRGGLSGNTDTQYF TGTGCCAGCAGGGGTGGTTTGAGCGGGAACACAGATACGCAGTATTTT TRBV9 few TRBJ2-3 TRBD2
CAISVSGLAGSTDTQYF TGTGCCATCAGTGTTTCCGGACTAGCGGGGAGCACAGATACGCAGTATTTT TRBV10-3 NA TRBJ2-3 TRBD2
CASSIGGTGYTDTQYF TGTGCCAGTAGTATAGGGGGGACAGGGTACACAGATACGCAGTATTTT TRBV19 NA TRBJ2-3 TRBD1
CASSPNLAGNTGELFF TGCGCCAGCAGCCCGAACCTAGCGGGGAACACCGGGGAGCTGTTTTTT TRBV5-1 NA TRBJ2-2 TRBD2
CASSTEGSSGNTIYF TGTGCCAGCAGTACCGAAGGGAGTTCTGGAAACACCATATATTTT TRBV25-1 NA TRBJ1-3 NA
CASSLESHTEAFF TGTGCCAGCAGCTTAGAGAGTCACACTGAAGCTTTCTTT TRBV7-2 NA TRBJ1-1 NA
CASSLEGTGVYEQYF TGCGCCAGCAGCTTGGAAGGGACAGGGGTGTACGAGCAGTACTTC TRBV5-1 NA TRBJ2-7 TRBD1
CASSQDGTSAPRDTQYF TGTGCCAGCAGCCAAGACGGGACTAGCGCGCCCAGAGATACGCAGTATTTT TRBV14 NA TRBJ2-3 TRBD2
CASSGTGGRYEQYF TGTGCCAGCAGCGGAACGGGGGGGCGATACGAGCAGTACTTC TRBV7-8 NA TRBJ2-7 TRBD2
CASSSTDTQYF TGTGCCAGCAGCTCTACAGATACGCAGTATTTT TRBV7-9 NA TRBJ2-3 NA
CASSESTGGYPYGYTF TGCGCCAGCAGTGAATCGACGGGGGGCTACCCTTATGGCTACACCTTC TRBV10-1 NA TRBJ1-2 NA
CASRSTGELFF TGTGCCAGCAGATCAACCGGGGAGCTGTTTTTT TRBV11-2 NA TRBJ2-2 NA
CASSRGQADSGNTIYF TGTGCCAGCAGCCGAGGACAGGCTGACTCTGGAAACACCATATATTTT TRBV7-2 NA TRBJ1-3 TRBD1
CASSITGGAYEKLFF TGTGCCAGTAGTATTACTGGCGGGGCATATGAAAAACTGTTTTTT TRBV19 few TRBJ1-4 NA
CASGRDGAEAFF TGTGCCAGCGGCAGGGATGGTGCTGAAGCTTTCTTT TRBV6-1 NA TRBJ1-1 NA
CASSPRALQGTNEKLFF TGTGCCAGCAGCCCAAGAGCATTACAGGGAACTAATGAAAAACTGTTTTTT TRBV7-8 NA TRBJ1-4 NA
CASSLRSFGGLSNQPQHF TGTGCCAGCAGCTTGAGGTCTTTTGGGGGCCTTAGCAATCAGCCCCAGCATTTT TRBV5-5 NA TRBJ1-5 NA
CAIRGTSGGLGTDTQYF TGTGCCATCAGGGGGACTAGCGGGGGCCTTGGCACAGATACGCAGTATTTT TRBV10-3 NA TRBJ2-3 TRBD2
CASKTGGFVAQETQYF TGTGCCAGTAAGACAGGGGGGTTTGTGGCTCAAGAGACCCAGTACTTC TRBV28 NA TRBJ2-5 TRBD1
CASSRETGSAGELFF TGCGCCAGCAGCCGGGAGACAGGGTCGGCCGGGGAGCTGTTTTTT TRBV5-1 NA TRBJ2-2 NA
CASSPSGGMDSPLHF TGTGCCAGCAGCCCATCCGGGGGAATGGATTCACCCCTCCACTTT TRBV28 NA TRBJ1-6 NA
CSVVGQGQYEQFF TGCAGCGTTGTGGGACAGGGTCAGTATGAGCAGTTCTTC TRBV29-1 NA TRBJ2-1 TRBD1
CASSQLDTGEQYF TGTGCCAGCAGTCAACTTGACACCGGCGAGCAGTACTTC TRBV7-2 NA TRBJ2-7 NA
CASSLGRGSYEQYF TGTGCCAGCAGCTTAGGCCGGGGGTCCTACGAGCAGTACTTC TRBV11-2 NA TRBJ2-7 NA